Each of the 11 T cell receptor beta chains below was sequenced from the same sample in a study of read filtering for tumor transcriptome and immune sequencing. The library was built from 400 ng RNA with molecular barcoded adaptors for alpha/delta and beta/gamma chains. TCRdb reanalysed the reads using MiXCR and keeps one entry per CDR3 protein. The sample contains 85,000 or so distinct CDR3 sequences, about 12% of which appear only once. Material: a population of CD138-negative cells sorted from bone marrow. The receptor source for this set is a donor at least 40 years old with multiple myeloma.

At least ten counts were recorded for this clonotype. The V gene is TRBV27, the J gene TRBJ2-3, with D hard to call. This CDR3 comprises 11 residues. V lost 6 bases, J lost 8 bases, and 9 bases lay in between. Looked up from germline, CDR1 is MNHEY and CDR2 is SMNVEV (reference sequence). CDR3 amino acids: CASRAHGTQYF. The CDR3 DNA is TGTGCCAGCAGAGCCCACGGTACGCAGTATTTT.

This clonotype was counted many times. This rearrangement joins TRBV7-9 to TRBJ2-1; D uncertain. The CDR3 has 18 amino acids. V lost 3 bases and J 5 bases, leaving 23 bases between the germline ends. In germline, CDR1 is SEHNR, CDR2 FQNEAQ (reference sequence). The CDR3 loop reads CASSLQSLVPLLDNEQFF. CDR3 DNA: TGTGCCAGCAGCTTGCAGAGCCTAGTGCCCCTTCTCGACAATGAGCAGTTCTTC.

This clonotype was counted at least ten times. The gene calls are TRBV2 and TRBJ2-1; 12 positions match TRBD2. Trimming took 7 bases from V and 8 from J; bases not matched to a gene: 15. The CDR3 totals 17 residues. Germline V gives CDR1 SNHLY, CDR2 FYNNEI. The CDR3 coding sequence is TGTGCCAGCACAAAGACTAGCGGGGGCCCCACGGGGGATGAGCAGTTCTTC. This sequence encodes CASTKTSGGPTGDEQFF.

The V gene is TRBV11-2, the J gene TRBJ2-3, with D perhaps TRBD1 (6 bases). The V and J ends lost 5 bases and 5 bases respectively, with 14 bases between them. Germline V gene sequence: CDR1 SGHAT, CDR2 FQNNGV. This CDR3 spans 14 amino acids. Here the CDR3 reads CASSVGHVGDTQYF. CDR3 in DNA: TGTGCCAGCAGCGTGGGACACGTTGGAGATACGCAGTATTTT.

This clonotype came up many times. The rearrangement links TRBV5-1 to TRBJ2-1; TRBD1 is a possible D gene (6 bases). This CDR3 region has 13 residues. CDR1 and CDR2 from the germline V gene are SGHRS and YFSETQ. V was trimmed by 2 bases and J by 4 bases, leaving 7 bases between them. CDR3 region: CASSFDRYNEQFF. CDR3 DNA sequence: TGCGCCAGCAGCTTCGACAGGTACAATGAGCAGTTCTTC. Variable domain in full (rest from reference TRBV5-1 and TRBJ2-1): KAGVTQTPRYLIKTRGQQVTLSCSPISGHRSVSWYQQTPGQGLQFLFEYFSETQRNKGNFPGRFSGRQFSNSRSEMNVSTLELGDSALYLCASSFDRYNEQFFGPGTRLTVL.

V is TRBV6-5 and J is TRBJ2-2; 10 bases fit TRBD1. Germline V gene data show CDR1 as MNHEY and CDR2 as SVGAGI. V shed 6 bases and J 4 bases; nucleotides not matched to a gene: 5. CDR3 size: 15 residues. The CDR3 region is CASRGRDRGTGELFF. The CDR3 coding sequence is TGTGCCAGCAGAGGCCGGGACAGGGGCACCGGGGAGCTGTTTTTT.

This clonotype has ten or more counts. The chain uses TRBV25-1 and TRBJ1-5; D call uncertain. The CDR3 runs 16 residues. Trimming shortened V by 2 bases and J by 0 bases, and 11 bases separated the two germline ends. Germline lookup yields CDR1 MGHDK and CDR2 SYGVNS. CDR3 region: CASSEVRQASNQPQHF. In nucleotides, the CDR3 is TGTGCCAGCAGTGAAGTAAGGCAAGCTAGCAATCAGCCCCAGCATTTT.

This clonotype was picked up many times. This sequence joins TRBV2 and TRBJ2-7; D unresolved. The V end lost 3 bases, the J end lost 7 bases, and 22 bases lay between the germline ends. The CDR3 is 16 amino acids. Germline CDR1 and CDR2: SNHLY and FYNNEI. CDR3 nucleotide sequence: TGTGCCAGCAGTGACCCGGGTGCTTATCCACGTACAGAGCAGTACTTC. This sequence encodes CASSDPGAYPRTEQYF.

Many counts were recorded for this clonotype. The V and J genes are TRBV5-1 and TRBJ1-1; perhaps TRBD1 as D (5 bases). V gave up 4 bases and J gave up 2 bases, with 15 bases separating them. Germline assignment: CDR1 SGHRS and CDR2 YFSETQ. There are 15 residues in the CDR3. CDR3 bases: TGCGCCAGCAGCCTGGGGGGGACCTCTAACACTGAAGCTTTCTTT. Its translation: CASSLGGTSNTEAFF.

This clonotype showed up many times. The chain uses TRBV10-3 and TRBJ2-7; D gene ambiguous. The CDR3 loop spans 13 amino acids. Trimming pared 4 bases from V and 0 bases from J, leaving 7 bases between. Germline CDR1 is ENHRY and CDR2 is SYGVKD. As DNA, the CDR3 is TGTGCCATCAGTGCCCCAAGCTCCTACGAGCAGTACTTC. Translation: CAISAPSSYEQYF.

The rearrangement joins TRBV7-2 to TRBJ2-3; 10 bases align to TRBD2. J was trimmed by 1 base and V by 5 bases; bases with no gene match: 21. The CDR3 sequence is 21 residues long. In germline, CDR1 is SGHTA, CDR2 FQGNSA. CDR3 DNA: TGTGCCAGCAGCCTTCTACTAGCGGGATCGAGACCGGCTGTGTGCACAGATACGCAGTATTTT. Translated: CASSLLLAGSRPAVCTDTQYF.